The 17 T cell receptor beta chains listed next were all sequenced from one sample in a study of T cells in Graves' hyperthyroidism and ophthalmopathy. RNA transcripts served as the template for amplifying TCR beta CDR3 regions. The TCR CDR3 first-round RT-PCR relied on the HTBI primer set. Using its own MiXCR run on the multiplex PCR reads, TCRdb lists one record per CDR3 protein. The sample carries about 340,000 distinct CDR3 sequences, around a fifth recorded once. What was sequenced was blood. These receptors were obtained from a woman in her forties or fifties with Graves' hyperthyroidism.

In its sample, this clonotype was seen a few times. V gene TRBV4-1 combines with J gene TRBJ1-2, with D perhaps matching TRBD1 (5 bases). Trimming stripped 4 bases from V and 8 bases from J, with 23 bases between. The CDR3 covers 16 residues. CDR1 and CDR2 from the germline V gene are MGHRA and YSYEKL. The CDR3 nucleotides read TGCGCCAGCAGCCGAGATCCGCCGCGGGACGGCCAGGGCTACACCTTC. Its translation: CASSRDPPRDGQGYTF.

The V call is TRBV18, the J call TRBJ2-1, with 11 bases matching TRBD1. V lost 6 bases to trimming and J lost 10 bases; unmatched junction nucleotides: 14. This CDR3 region has 16 residues. Germline V lookup: CDR1 KGHSH, CDR2 LQKENI. As DNA, the CDR3 is TGTGCCAGCTCCCGTATTGTGGACAGGGGGCTGCAGGAGCAGTTCTTC. Its translation: CASSRIVDRGLQEQFF.

The chain links TRBV5-1 to TRBJ2-7; 11 bases line up with TRBD2. Per germline, CDR1 SGHRS and CDR2 YFSETQ. The CDR3 covers 15 residues. Trimming removed 1 base from V and 5 bases from J; junction bases left unmatched: 5. CDR3 coding DNA: TGCGCCAGCAGCTTGCAAGGGACTAGCGGCGACGAGCAGTACTTC. This translates into CASSLQGTSGDEQYF.

A word on this clonotype: The junction and the germline gene differ at one end; a read error may be behind it. The chain links TRBV24-1 to TRBJ2-3; D is unresolved. This CDR3 has 11 residues. The germline V gene has CDR1 KGHDR and CDR2 SFDVKD. This CDR3 is CTTAHTDTQYF. The CDR3, as DNA: TGTACCACCGCTCATACAGATACGCAGTATTTT.

This clonotype was counted many times. The chain combines TRBV12-3 or TRBV12-4 with TRBJ1-2; 9 positions match TRBD1. This CDR3 is 15 amino acids long. Unmatched junction bases numbered 6, after V lost 3 bases and J lost 4 bases. The CDR3 region has the DNA TGTGCCAGCAGTTTGGGACAGGGACGGCTCTATGGCTACACCTTC. Encoded protein: CASSLGQGRLYGYTF.

This clonotype was counted at least ten times. The rearrangement links TRBV6-1 to TRBJ1-1; TRBD1 matches at 12 bases. CDR3 length: 17 residues. V was clipped by 6 bases and J by 6 bases; unmatched bases: 14. Germline V lookup: CDR1 MNHNS, CDR2 SASEGT. The CDR3 here is CASRGDAGQGARAEAFF. The DNA for the CDR3 is TGTGCCAGCAGGGGGGACGCGGGACAGGGGGCAAGGGCTGAAGCTTTCTTT.

The chain has TRBV28 and TRBJ2-7; 7 bases agree with TRBD2. Germline V lookup: CDR1 MDHEN, CDR2 SYDVKM. This CDR3 comprises 15 residues. Germline trimming cut 5 bases from V and 7 bases from J; bases unmatched to any gene: 14. The CDR3 sequence: CASSGVRTSLGEQYF. CDR3 sequence (DNA): TGTGCCAGCAGTGGGGTGAGGACTAGTCTAGGTGAGCAGTACTTC. The complete variable domain, with remaining parts taken from reference TRBV28 and TRBJ2-7, reads DVKVTQSSRYLVKRTGEKVFLECVQDMDHENMFWYRQDPGLGLRLIYFSYDVKMKEKGDIPEGYSVSREKKERFSLILESASTNQTSMYLCASSGVRTSLGEQYFGPGTRLTVT.

This clonotype was counted many times. The chain recombines TRBV4-1 with TRBJ1-2; D is possibly TRBD1 (5 bases). The CDR3 loop spans 14 amino acids. Germline CDR1 and CDR2: MGHRA and YSYEKL. Between the trimmed V and J ends, which lost 3 bases and 0 bases, there was a span of 8 bases. The CDR3 DNA sequence: TGCGCCAGCAGCCAGCAGGGTTCTAACTATGGCTACACCTTC. Translated, it gives CASSQQGSNYGYTF.

This clonotype was detected only a few times. A much larger clonotype is one base distant, so this may be a read error. This chain connects TRBV12-3 or TRBV12-4 to TRBJ2-5; weak D call: TRBD2 (7 bases). This CDR3 has 14 residues. The CDR3 DNA reads TGTGCCAGCAGGGCCCCCGGGGGGCAAGAGACCCAGCACTTC. Protein: CASRAPGGQETQHF.

This clonotype was detected a few times. The CDR3 protein is CATNARGTGELFF. The CDR3 DNA reads TGTGCCACCAATGCCCGGGGGACCGGGGAGCTGTTTTTT. The chain is built from TRBV24-1 and TRBJ2-2; weak D call: TRBD2 (6 bases). V was shortened by 8 bases and J by 5 bases, with 11 bases between the two germline ends. The CDR3 runs to 13 residues. Germline values: CDR1 KGHDR, CDR2 SFDVKD.

This clonotype was seen at least ten times. V is TRBV11-2 and J is TRBJ1-2, with 7 nucleotides matching TRBD1. The V segment lost 1 base and the J segment 8 bases; nucleotides outside the gene matches: 1. From germline, CDR1 is SGHAT and CDR2 FQNNGV. The CDR3 runs to 12 residues. The CDR3 sequence is CASSLGGGGYTF. DNA of the CDR3: TGTGCCAGCAGCTTAGGAGGGGGCGGCTACACCTTC.

This clonotype was picked up a small number of times. The chain has TRBV19 and TRBJ1-5, with TRBD1 as a possible D gene (5 bases). In germline, CDR1 is LNHDA, CDR2 SQIVND (reference sequence). The CDR3 is made up of 15 amino acids. Trimming took 5 bases from V and 2 from J, leaving 13 bases between them. Written as DNA, the CDR3 is TGTGCCAGTAGTCGAGATGGGGGGGGCAATCAGCCCCAGCATTTT. It specifies CASSRDGGGNQPQHF.

The chain joins TRBV27 to TRBJ2-7; 9 bases line up with TRBD2. The trim removed 4 bases at V and 2 bases at J, leaving 12 bases unmatched. The germline gives CDR1 MNHEY, CDR2 SMNVEV (reference sequence). This CDR3 spans 17 amino acids. The CDR3 protein is CASSSTFRTSVPYEQYF. The CDR3 bases are TGTGCCAGCAGTTCTACATTTAGGACTAGCGTACCCTACGAGCAGTACTTC.

The chain is built from TRBV3-1 and TRBJ2-3; a weak D match, TRBD1 (6 bases). Between the trimmed V and J ends, which lost 5 bases and 4 bases, there was a span of 16 bases. Germline CDR1 reads LGHDT; CDR2 reads YNNKEL (reference sequence). This CDR3 is 15 amino acids long. CDR3: CASSAGQFYPDTQYF. DNA for the CDR3: TGTGCCAGCAGCGCCGGACAGTTCTATCCAGATACGCAGTATTTT.

In this sample, this clonotype turned up many times. The chain employs TRBV3-1 and TRBJ2-7; D gene unclear. Germline V CDR1 and CDR2: LGHDT, YNNKEL (reference sequence). This CDR3 spans 11 amino acids. V dropped 1 base and J dropped 6 bases, with 4 bases sitting between them. The CDR3: CASSQVGEQYF. Written as DNA, the CDR3 is TGTGCCAGCAGCCAAGTCGGCGAGCAGTACTTC.

The J gene is TRBJ2-3, the V gene TRBV11-2; no clear D. The CDR3 runs to 17 residues. V dropped 5 bases and J dropped 2 bases, with 20 bases sitting between them. Germline assignment: CDR1 SGHAT and CDR2 FQNNGV. CDR3 region: CASSPAKASLYTDTQYF. Here the CDR3 DNA reads TGTGCCAGCAGCCCGGCAAAGGCTAGTCTGTACACAGATACGCAGTATTTT.

A note on this clonotype: A clone one base away is much larger, so this may be a read error. The genes are TRBV20-1 and TRBJ2-2; perhaps TRBD2 as D (5 bases). Germline V gene data show CDR1 as DFQATT and CDR2 as SNEGSKA (reference sequence). This CDR3 region has 15 residues. This CDR3 is CSAREDLANTGELSF. The CDR3 DNA is TGCAGTGCTAGGGAGGACTTGGCGAACACCGGGGAGCTGTCTTTT.